This T cell receptor (beta chain) originates from a study of blood T cells in healthy people across ages. The CDR3 totals 15 residues. CDR1 SGHRS and CDR2 YFSETQ come from the germline V gene. Trimming left V 6 bases short and J 14 bases short, with 28 bases between. Worth noting for this clonotype: Its antigen is unknown.

Then a second PCR, running about 6 to 12 cycles, was carried out with a sample-barcoded 5' primer and a J-beta primer mix. TCRdb redid the calling of the 5' RACE reads with MiXCR, one entry per CDR3 protein. Among roughly 800,000 distinct CDR3 sequences listed, 50% to 65% were seen once. Broader study findings: Conclusively comparing naive with antigen-experienced cells was impossible with unsorted PBMCs.

Every donor provided 7.5 to 10 milliliters of peripheral blood. The rearrangement uses TRBV5-1 and TRBJ2-3; the D gene is possibly TRBD2 (7 bases). This TCR came from a man older than 75 in good health. The sequencing sample was made of blood. CDR3 sequence: CASNPGGAGHRYAYF. The DNA of the CDR3 is TGCGCCAGCAACCCTGGGGGGGCTGGTCACAGATACGCGTATTTT.